The entry below gives a single T cell receptor beta chain sequence along with its context. Its specificity is not known. This entry belongs to a study of response to subunit inactivated influenza vaccine. The CDR3 sequence is 15 residues long. V dropped 0 bases and J dropped 2 bases, with 12 bases sitting between them. The germline CDR1 and CDR2 sequences are SGDLS and YYNGEE. A single record per CDR3 protein comes from TCRdb applying MiXCR to the RT-PCR reads. This table has about 700,000 distinct CDR3 sequences, 13% to 15% appearing once. Findings and limits, study-wide: T cells newly recruited by each seasonal influenza vaccination are few, the authors suggested.

The sequences come from PBMCs from blood, collected 14 to 15 days before vaccination. The V and J genes are TRBV9 and TRBJ2-7; D possibly corresponds to TRBD2 (5 bases). The receptor's source is a middle-aged man who received an inactivated influenza vaccine. CDR3 nucleotide sequence: TGTGCCAGCAGCGTAGGTAGTAGCGAAACCTACGAGCAGTACTTC. Its protein is CASSVGSSETYEQYF. Full variable domain (remainder filled in from reference TRBV9 and TRBJ2-7): DSGVTQTPKHLITATGQRVTLRCSPRSGDLSVYWYQQSLDQGLQFLIQYYNGEERAKGNILERFSAQQFPDLHSELNLSSLELGDSALYFCASSVGSSETYEQYFGPGTRLTVT.